This T cell receptor (beta chain) was identified in a study of tumor-infiltrating lymphocytes in glioblastoma multiforme. Findings and limits, study-wide: RNA-based TCR sequencing may distort clone frequencies, since cells carry unequal TCR transcript numbers.

CDR1 and CDR2 from the germline V gene are SGHTA and FQGTGA. There are 14 residues in the CDR3. Trimming removed 5 bases from V and 6 bases from J, with 14 bases in between. TCR beta libraries were built from RNA through three nested multiplex PCR rounds using modified ARM-PCR. A C-beta primer primed TCRB cDNA from approximately 550 ng RNA. TCRdb passed the multiplex PCR reads through MiXCR, listing each CDR3 protein once. The top ten hold under 40% of the sample, which has 10,000 to 15,000 distinct CDR3 sequences, 60% to 65% seen once. Comment on this clonotype: Its specificity is unknown.

The chain employs TRBV7-3 and TRBJ2-1; D remains unclear. The receptor was derived from a male donor with glioblastoma. The sequenced sample consisted of brain tumor tissue. Here the CDR3 DNA reads TGTGCCAGCAGCGCCCAGAACACAGTCAATGAGCAGTTCTTC. Protein sequence: CASSAQNTVNEQFF.